These 26 T cell receptor beta chains were sequenced from one sample in a study of blood T cell repertoires in COVID-19. The protocol was immunoSEQ multiplex PCR, while the TCRdb copy is restricted to in-frame clones and leaves out a portion. The top ten clones hold around 4.4% of a sample with roughly 84,000 clones, approximately 71% of them seen once. The sequencing input was peripheral blood. The receptor set was obtained from a woman between 45 and 60 years old with acute or convalescent COVID-19.

The chain joins TRBV5-4 to TRBJ1-2, with D hard to call. V dropped 1 base and J dropped 1 base, with 5 bases sitting between them. This CDR3 spans 13 amino acids. In germline, CDR1 is SGHNT, CDR2 YYREEE (reference sequence). CDR3 region: CASSLRSNYGYTF. The CDR3 DNA reads as TGTGCCAGCAGCTTGCGCAGTAACTATGGCTACACCTTC.

The V call is TRBV9, the J call TRBJ1-6; 8 nucleotides agree with TRBD1. This CDR3 has 15 amino acids. Germline loops: CDR1 SGDLS, CDR2 YYNGEE. V lost 4 bases and J lost 4; bases outside the gene matches: 4. As DNA, the CDR3 is TGTGCCAGCAGCACCGGACAGGGATATAATTCACCCCTCCACTTT. Its protein is CASSTGQGYNSPLHF.

This clone was found a few times. The chain is built from TRBV27 and TRBJ2-1; D possibly corresponds to TRBD2 (5 bases). From germline, CDR1 is MNHEY and CDR2 SMNVEV (reference sequence). CDR3 length: 15 amino acids. The V gene lost 6 bases and the J gene lost 0 bases, with 12 bases spanning the gap. Here the CDR3 DNA reads TGTGCCAGCAGACCTACTAGGAGCTCCTACAATGAGCAGTTCTTC. Protein product: CASRPTRSSYNEQFF.

This clone is a singleton in its sample. The gene calls are TRBV4-1 and TRBJ2-1, with D tentatively TRBD2 (5 bases). CDR1 and CDR2 from the germline V gene are MGHRA and YSYEKL. This CDR3 has 16 residues. Between the trimmed V and J ends, which lost 4 bases and 8 bases, there was a span of 21 bases. CDR3 sequence (DNA): TGCGCCAGCAGCCGCCGGACGGTAGGGCGGCGGGATGAGCAGTTCTTC. This encodes CASSRRTVGRRDEQFF.

V and J are TRBV6-5 and TRBJ1-5; possibly TRBD1 for D (5 bases). V was pared by 6 bases and J by 1 base, with 10 bases between. The CDR3 is 14 residues long. Germline CDR1 is MNHEY and CDR2 is SVGAGI. In DNA form, the CDR3 reads TGTGCCAGCAGCCCCGGGGGAAGCAATCAGCCCCAGCATTTT. Amino acids: CASSPGGSNQPQHF.

This clone was picked up one time. The chain couples TRBV2 to TRBJ2-5; D is perhaps TRBD2 (6 bases). The CDR3 sequence is 14 residues long. Trimming took 7 bases from V and 3 from J, leaving 15 bases between them. From germline, CDR1 is SNHLY and CDR2 FYNNEI. For the CDR3, the DNA is TGTGCCAGCAAGAATAGCGGTCGCGAAGAGACCCAGTACTTC. Translated, it gives CASKNSGREETQYF.

The J gene is TRBJ1-5, the V gene TRBV6-2 or TRBV6-3; 7 bases match TRBD1. CDR1 is MNHEY and CDR2 is SVGEGT in the germline V gene. The V gene end was trimmed by 5 bases and the J gene end by 1 base; junction bases not matched to a gene: 5. This CDR3 is built from 15 residues. The DNA of the CDR3 is TGTGCCAGCAGTCGGACAGGTACGAGCAATCAGCCCCAGCATTTT. It yields the protein CASSRTGTSNQPQHF.

The rearrangement joins TRBV6-1 to TRBJ1-1, with 7 bases aligning to TRBD1. Looked up from germline, CDR1 is MNHNS and CDR2 is SASEGT. This CDR3 is 14 amino acids long. The V gene end was trimmed by 3 bases and the J gene end by 4 bases; junction bases not matched to a gene: 5. This CDR3 is CASSDNNRGTEAFF. The CDR3 bases are TGTGCCAGCAGTGACAACAACAGGGGCACTGAAGCTTTCTTT.

The chain combines TRBV28 with TRBJ1-2, with TRBD1 matching 7 bases. V trimming: 3 bases; J trimming: 7 bases; junction bases outside the gene matches: 2. Germline V CDR1 and CDR2: MDHEN, SYDVKM. This CDR3 has 12 amino acids. CDR3 region: CASSFSGGGYTF. As DNA, the CDR3 is TGTGCCAGCAGTTTCTCAGGGGGTGGCTACACCTTC.

The chain combines TRBV7-6 with TRBJ1-5, with D possibly matching TRBD1 (5 bases). Trimming took 0 bases from V and 6 from J, leaving 12 bases between them. The CDR3 consists of 15 residues. The germline V gene has CDR1 SGHVS and CDR2 FNYEAQ. The CDR3: CASSLAGGTFQPQHF. CDR3 bases: TGTGCCAGCAGCTTAGCGGGAGGGACCTTTCAGCCCCAGCATTTT.

CDR3 in DNA: TGTGCCAGCAGCCAATTCGGGGGCAATCAGCCCCAGCATTTT. This codes for CASSQFGGNQPQHF. This sequence joins TRBV6-5 and TRBJ1-5; D is uncertain. The CDR3 is 14 residues long. The V gene lost 6 bases and the J gene lost 2 bases, with 11 bases spanning the gap. The germline CDR1 and CDR2 sequences are MNHEY and SVGAGI.

The rearrangement uses TRBV10-3 and TRBJ1-5, with no clear D. The germline V and J ends were trimmed by 0 bases and 9 bases, with 9 bases remaining between them. The germline V gene encodes CDR1 ENHRY and CDR2 SYGVKD. The CDR3 contains 13 residues. In DNA form, the CDR3 reads TGTGCCATCAGTGAGTCGACTGATGGGCCCCAGCATTTT. Amino acids: CAISESTDGPQHF.

This rearrangement joins TRBV11-2 to TRBJ1-2; D unclear. This CDR3 region has 15 residues. V lost 0 bases to trimming and J lost 4 bases, with 12 bases between them. The germline CDR1 and CDR2 sequences are SGHAT and FQNNGV. The CDR3 sequence: CASSLEAGALYGYTF. The CDR3 coding sequence is TGTGCCAGCAGCTTAGAGGCAGGTGCCCTCTATGGCTACACCTTC.

The V gene is TRBV5-6, the J gene TRBJ1-1; unclear D gene. CDR1 SGHDT and CDR2 YYEEEE come from the germline V gene. This CDR3 has 15 amino acids. V gave up 3 bases and J gave up 1 base, with 13 bases separating them. The CDR3 loop is CASSSLVAGNTEAFF. The DNA for the CDR3 is TGTGCCAGCAGCTCCCTAGTCGCGGGGAACACTGAAGCTTTCTTT. Full variable domain (outside the CDR3, taken from reference TRBV5-6 and TRBJ1-1): DAGVTQSPTHLIKTRGQQVTLRCSPKSGHDTVSWYQQALGQGPQFIFQYYEEEERQRGNFPDRFSGHQFPNYSSELNVNALLLGDSALYLCASSSLVAGNTEAFFGQGTRLTVV.

V usage is TRBV4-2 and J usage is TRBJ2-1, with D possibly being TRBD2 (7 bases). The ends were cut back, 0 bases at V and 8 bases at J, with 17 bases in the middle. The germline V gene encodes CDR1 LGHNA and CDR2 YNFKEQ. This CDR3 is 16 amino acids long. CDR3 sequence reads: CASSQDKQGGYDEQFF. CDR3 bases: TGTGCCAGCAGCCAAGATAAACAGGGAGGGTACGATGAGCAGTTCTTC.

This chain joins TRBV6-4 and TRBJ2-2; D possibly corresponds to TRBD2 (6 bases). The CDR3 is made up of 14 amino acids. Between the trimmed V and J ends, which lost 6 bases and 4 bases, there was a span of 12 bases. CDR1 and CDR2 (germline): MRHNA, SNTAGT. This CDR3 reads CASREGYGTGELFF. The CDR3 DNA follows: TGTGCCAGCAGGGAGGGGTACGGCACCGGGGAGCTGTTTTTT.

This chain joins TRBV30 and TRBJ1-2, with a weak D call TRBD1 (6 bases). Germline V gives CDR1 GTSNPN, CDR2 SVGIG (reference sequence). V gave up 3 bases and J gave up 5 bases, with 7 bases separating them. This CDR3 region has 11 residues. CDR3 sequence reads: CAWRGGYGYTF. Here the CDR3 DNA reads TGTGCCTGGAGAGGGGGTTATGGCTACACCTTC.

This chain joins TRBV20-1 and TRBJ2-3, with 7 bases identical to TRBD2. CDR3 length: 11 residues. Germline loops: CDR1 DFQATT, CDR2 SNEGSKA (reference sequence). V was clipped by 8 bases and J by 1 base; unmatched bases: 0. CDR3 residues: CSRGGTDTQYF. The CDR3 DNA is TGCAGTCGGGGGGGCACAGATACGCAGTATTTT.

The chain carries TRBV9 and TRBJ2-5, with D perhaps matching TRBD1 (6 bases). CDR1 SGDLS and CDR2 YYNGEE come from the germline V gene. This CDR3 is 17 amino acids long. V lost 3 bases and J 3 bases, leaving 21 bases between the germline ends. The DNA of the CDR3 is TGTGCCAGCAGCGCGACGGCCAGGGGCTCCCTTAAAGAGACCCAGTACTTC. The encoded protein is CASSATARGSLKETQYF.

The V call is TRBV14, the J call TRBJ1-2, with TRBD1 as a possible D gene (5 bases). Germline V CDR1 and CDR2: SGHDN, FVKESK. This CDR3 contains 12 residues. Between the trimmed V and J ends, which lost 8 bases and 2 bases, there was a span of 9 bases. The CDR3 loop is CASGAGNYGYTF. CDR3 nucleotide sequence: TGTGCCAGCGGGGCAGGCAACTATGGCTACACCTTC. The whole variable domain, remainder taken from reference TRBV14 and TRBJ1-2, is EAGVTQFPSHSVIEKGQTVTLRCDPISGHDNLYWYRRVMGKEIKFLLHFVKESKQDESGMPNNRFLAERTGGTYSTLKVQPAELEDSGVYFCASGAGNYGYTFGSGTRLTVV.

The genes are TRBV30 and TRBJ2-2; D remains ambiguous. Looked up from germline, CDR1 is GTSNPN and CDR2 is SVGIG (reference sequence). The CDR3 totals 13 residues. Trimming took off 4 bases at V and 1 base at J, with 7 bases between the two ends. CDR3 sequence reads: CAWNFGNTGELFF. For the CDR3, the DNA is TGTGCCTGGAACTTCGGGAACACCGGGGAGCTGTTTTTT. Supplemented by reference TRBV30 and TRBJ2-2, the full variable domain reads SQTIHQWPATLVQPVGSPLSLECTVEGTSNPNLYWYRQAAGRGLQLLFYSVGIGQISSEVPQNLSASRPQDRQFILSSKKLLLSDSGFYLCAWNFGNTGELFFGEGSRLTVL.

The J gene is TRBJ2-2, the V gene TRBV7-2; TRBD1 might be the D (5 bases). CDR1 and CDR2 from the germline V gene are SGHTA and FQGNSA. V lost 4 bases and J 6 bases, leaving 9 bases between the germline ends. The CDR3 is 13 residues long. CDR3 loop: CASSSRVSGELFF. The CDR3 nucleotides are TGTGCCAGCAGCTCCAGGGTGTCCGGGGAGCTGTTTTTT. The whole variable domain, remainder taken from reference TRBV7-2 and TRBJ2-2, is GAGVSQSPSNKVTEKGKDVELRCDPISGHTALYWYRQSLGQGLEFLIYFQGNSAPDKSGLPSDRFSAERTGGSVSTLTIQRTQQEDSAVYLCASSSRVSGELFFGEGSRLTVL.

The chain recombines TRBV3-1 (or the pseudogene TRBV3-2) with TRBJ1-3; D may be TRBD1 (6 bases). Per the germline V gene, CDR1 is LGHDT and CDR2 is YNNKEL (reference sequence). CDR3 length equals 14 residues. V was cut by 1 base and J by 2 bases, with 6 bases left in between. The CDR3 region is CASSQAGAGNTIYF. CDR3 sequence (DNA): TGTGCCAGCAGCCAAGCAGGGGCTGGAAACACCATATATTTT.

This chain joins TRBV2 and TRBJ1-6; 10 bases map to TRBD1. The V and J ends lost 4 bases and 9 bases, in that order; junction bases with no gene match: 3. Germline lookup yields CDR1 SNHLY and CDR2 FYNNEI. The CDR3 runs to 14 residues. CDR3 in amino acids: CASSGGQGTSPLHF. CDR3 coding DNA: TGTGCCAGCAGTGGGGGACAGGGGACTTCACCCCTCCACTTT.

This chain connects TRBV7-2 to TRBJ1-5, with 7 bases that match TRBD1. The CDR3 extends over 15 amino acids. Trimming removed 4 bases from V and 9 bases from J; junction bases left unmatched: 12. CDR1 and CDR2 (germline): SGHTA, FQGNSA. The CDR3 protein is CASSSDRALGGPQHF. CDR3 in DNA: TGTGCCAGCAGCTCCGACAGGGCCCTAGGGGGGCCCCAGCATTTT.

This chain joins TRBV19 and TRBJ2-7; weak D call: TRBD1 (6 bases). With 10 bases removed from V and 5 bases from J, the gap between germline ends came to 12 bases. Germline CDR1 is LNHDA and CDR2 is SQIVND (reference sequence). The CDR3 spans 11 residues. CDR3 coding DNA: TGTGCCACCGAACAGGGTCACGAGCAGTACTTC. The encoded protein is CATEQGHEQYF.